This T cell receptor beta chain was observed in a study of patients and donors after allogeneic stem cell transplantation. A single record per CDR3 protein comes from TCRdb applying MiXCR to the RT-PCR reads. The sample records 400,000 to 450,000 distinct CDR3 sequences, 16% being singletons. At least ten counts were recorded for this clonotype. The germline V gene has CDR1 SGHRS and CDR2 YFSETQ. With V trimmed by 4 bases and J by 3 bases, 18 bases remained unmatched. This CDR3 has 19 amino acids. The receptor comes from a human donor who was either an allogeneic HSCT recipient or a stem cell or donor lymphocyte infusion donor (not recorded which). It is not recorded whose cells these are; they may come from a transplant donor. What was sequenced was blood, either unsorted or a sorted T cell fraction (not recorded which). V is TRBV5-1 and J is TRBJ2-1; 8 nucleotides align to TRBD2. The CDR3 is CASSPYRKASGPDYNEQFF. The CDR3 region has the DNA TGCGCCAGCAGCCCATACAGGAAGGCTAGCGGGCCTGACTACAATGAGCAGTTCTTC.